Presented here are 5 T cell receptor beta chains from one specimen sequenced in a study of blood T cells in healthy people across ages. A second roughly 7 to 12 cycle PCR used barcoded and J-beta primers. Using its own MiXCR run on the 5' RACE reads, TCRdb lists one record per CDR3 protein. The sample contains around 750,000 distinct CDR3 sequences, about 55% of which appear only once. The sequenced material came from blood. The receptors were gathered from a man older than 75 in good health.

This clonotype was recorded a few times. The rearrangement links TRBV5-1 to TRBJ1-2; 9 bases align to TRBD1. This CDR3 contains 13 residues. V was clipped by 6 bases and J by 7 bases; unmatched bases: 7. Germline assignment: CDR1 SGHRS and CDR2 YFSETQ. The CDR3 here is CASTAGQGSGYTF. DNA for the CDR3: TGCGCCAGCACCGCGGGACAGGGCAGTGGCTACACCTTC.

Only a few counts were recorded for this clonotype. The J gene is TRBJ1-2, the V gene TRBV5-1; no clear D gene. There are 15 residues in the CDR3. V gave up 1 base and J gave up 2 bases, with 12 bases separating them. CDR1 and CDR2 (germline): SGHRS, YFSETQ. CDR3 coding DNA: TGCGCCAGCAGCTTGAACACGCGGGTAAACTATGGCTACACCTTC. It codes for CASSLNTRVNYGYTF.

This clonotype appeared a few times. The chain recombines TRBV10-3 with TRBJ2-3; 7 bases match TRBD1. Germline V gives CDR1 ENHRY, CDR2 SYGVKD. J lost 0 bases, V lost 11 bases, and 8 bases had no gene match. The CDR3 is 14 residues long. CDR3 sequence: CAVTGTASTDTQYF. The CDR3, as DNA: TGTGCCGTAACCGGGACAGCTAGCACAGATACGCAGTATTTT.

This clonotype was counted between two and nine times. CDR3 amino acids: CATSDRQGDGANVLTF. CDR3 in DNA: TGTGCCACCAGTGATCGACAGGGAGATGGGGCCAACGTCCTGACTTTC. The chain recombines TRBV24-1 with TRBJ2-6, with 7 bases identical to TRBD1. The CDR3 extends over 16 amino acids. Germline assignment: CDR1 KGHDR and CDR2 SFDVKD. The V segment lost 3 bases and the J segment 3 bases; nucleotides outside the gene matches: 4.

A few counts support this clonotype. The DNA for the CDR3 is TGCAGTGCTAGTGGACGCCACTCCTCCTACGAGCAGTACTTC. It specifies CSASGRHSSYEQYF. The chain is built from TRBV20-1 and TRBJ2-7; D remains unclear. Deletions cut 3 bases from V and 0 bases from J, with 12 bases between. Per germline, CDR1 DFQATT and CDR2 SNEGSKA (reference sequence). The CDR3 is 14 amino acids.